The 31 T cell receptor beta chains below come from one sample, sequenced in a study of T cell changes during pregnancy in multiple sclerosis. Clones were read by immunoSEQ multiplex PCR, and TCRdb kept only the in-frame ones, dropping some. The sample yields 35,000 to 40,000 clones, 90% to 95% seen once. Here the sequenced sample was CD8+ T cells from peripheral blood mononuclear cells, taken in the second trimester of pregnancy. The receptors were sampled from a female donor with multiple sclerosis, enrolled in a pregnancy study.

This chain joins TRBV4-2 and TRBJ2-5; tentatively, D is TRBD2 (7 bases). Trimming left V 5 bases short and J 7 bases short, with 23 bases between. Germline assignment: CDR1 LGHNA and CDR2 YNFKEQ. This CDR3 has 16 residues. CDR3 bases: TGTGCCAGCAGCTCGAGTACTGCGGGGGCCATCCGGACCCAGTACTTC. It translates to CASSSSTAGAIRTQYF.

V and J are TRBV13 and TRBJ1-2; D possibly corresponds to TRBD1 (6 bases). CDR1 PRHDT and CDR2 FYEKMQ come from the germline V gene (reference sequence). V lost 5 bases and J 7 bases, leaving 17 bases between the germline ends. CDR3 size: 14 residues. In DNA form, the CDR3 reads TGTGCCAGCAGCCAAGGTTTGGGGGCTAGTGGCTACACCTTC. Its protein is CASSQGLGASGYTF. Looking up the rest from reference TRBV13 and TRBJ1-2 gives the full variable domain: AAGVIQSPRHLIKEKRETATLKCYPIPRHDTVYWYQQGPGQDPQFLISFYEKMQSDKGSIPDRFSAQQFSDYHSELNMSSLELGDSALYFCASSQGLGASGYTFGSGTRLTVV.

The chain has TRBV5-6 and TRBJ1-1, with D possibly matching TRBD1 (6 bases). The V and J ends lost 3 bases and 0 bases respectively, with 9 bases between them. The CDR3 is 14 residues long. Germline CDR1 SGHDT, CDR2 YYEEEE. CDR3 sequence (DNA): TGTGCCAGCAGCTGGACAGCGATGAACACTGAAGCTTTCTTT. This codes for CASSWTAMNTEAFF. The full variable domain, its missing parts supplied by reference TRBV5-6 and TRBJ1-1, is DAGVTQSPTHLIKTRGQQVTLRCSPKSGHDTVSWYQQALGQGPQFIFQYYEEEERQRGNFPDRFSGHQFPNYSSELNVNALLLGDSALYLCASSWTAMNTEAFFGQGTRLTVV.

The chain couples TRBV7-9 to TRBJ2-5; the D is unclear. Germline V gene data show CDR1 as SEHNR and CDR2 as FQNEAQ (reference sequence). The CDR3 consists of 12 residues. The V and J ends lost 5 bases and 2 bases respectively, with 6 bases between them. The CDR3 spells CASSTDQETQYF. The CDR3 nucleotides are TGTGCCAGCAGCACAGATCAAGAGACCCAGTACTTC. Full variable domain (outside the CDR3, taken from reference TRBV7-9 and TRBJ2-5): DTGVSQNPRHKITKRGQNVTFRCDPISEHNRLYWYRQTLGQGPEFLTYFQNEAQLEKSRLLSDRFSAERPKGSFSTLEIQRTEQGDSAMYLCASSTDQETQYFGPGTRLLVL.

The V gene is TRBV19, the J gene TRBJ2-7; weak D call: TRBD2 (5 bases). V lost 7 bases to trimming and J lost 1 base, with 17 bases between them. Germline V gene lookup returns CDR1 LNHDA and CDR2 SQIVND (reference sequence). The CDR3 loop spans 15 amino acids. This CDR3 reads CASTPSWSGSYEQYF. As DNA, the CDR3 is TGTGCCAGTACCCCAAGCTGGAGCGGTTCCTACGAGCAGTACTTC.

This chain links TRBV9 with TRBJ2-2; 7 positions match TRBD2. V was pared by 1 base and J by 3 bases, with 9 bases of the junction left unmatched. The CDR3 length is 17 residues. Germline-derived CDR1 and CDR2 are SGDLS and YYNGEE. The CDR3 here is CASSVIWGEGDTGELFF. DNA for the CDR3: TGTGCCAGCAGCGTAATCTGGGGGGAGGGAGACACCGGGGAGCTGTTTTTT.

The rearrangement joins TRBV27 to TRBJ2-7; the D is unclear. This CDR3 is built from 11 residues. V was clipped by 7 bases and J by 3 bases, with 7 bases between them. Per germline, CDR1 MNHEY and CDR2 SMNVEV (reference sequence). CDR3 protein: CASTQIYEQYF. The DNA of the CDR3 is TGTGCCAGCACCCAAATCTACGAGCAGTACTTC.

The chain links TRBV30 to TRBJ2-3, with a possible D match to TRBD2 (6 bases). Trimming stripped 4 bases from V and 3 bases from J, with 14 bases between. The CDR3 consists of 14 residues. Looked up from germline, CDR1 is GTSNPN and CDR2 is SVGIG (reference sequence). The CDR3 reads CAWKGGLYTDTQYF. In DNA form, the CDR3 reads TGTGCCTGGAAAGGAGGGCTGTATACAGATACGCAGTATTTT.

V gene TRBV4-2 combines with J gene TRBJ2-1; 11 bases agree with TRBD1. This CDR3 is built from 17 residues. Per the germline V gene, CDR1 is LGHNA and CDR2 is YNFKEQ. The V gene end was trimmed by 0 bases and the J gene end by 8 bases; junction bases not matched to a gene: 9. The CDR3 coding sequence is TGTGCCAGCAGCCAAGATGGTTCAGGACAGGGGGCTCATGAGCAGTTCTTC. Protein: CASSQDGSGQGAHEQFF.

The rearrangement links TRBV6-1 to TRBJ1-2; 8 positions match TRBD1. CDR3 length: 15 residues. Trimming cost V 3 bases and J 0 bases; bases outside gene matches: 3. The germline gives CDR1 MNHNS, CDR2 SASEGT. CDR3 amino acids: CASSEGQAANYGYTF. The DNA for the CDR3 is TGTGCCAGCAGTGAGGGACAGGCGGCTAACTATGGCTACACCTTC.

The chain combines TRBV13 with TRBJ2-6; 7 positions match TRBD1. CDR1 is PRHDT and CDR2 is FYEKMQ in the germline V gene (reference sequence). This CDR3 spans 15 amino acids. V was clipped by 5 bases and J by 0 bases; unmatched bases: 1. In nucleotides, the CDR3 is TGTGCCAGCAGCAGACAGGGCTCTGGGGCCAACGTCCTGACTTTC. This translates into CASSRQGSGANVLTF.

This chain joins TRBV5-6 and TRBJ2-7; TRBD2 matches at 12 bases. CDR1 is SGHDT, CDR2 YYEEEE, per germline. V shed 0 bases and J 7 bases; nucleotides not matched to a gene: 5. The CDR3 contains 15 residues. The CDR3 nucleotides are TGTGCCAGCAGCTTGGCACTAGCGGGGGGAAGTGAGCAGTACTTC. Encoded protein: CASSLALAGGSEQYF.

The rearrangement uses TRBV5-1 and TRBJ2-1; 9 bases are a match to TRBD2. The CDR3 is 18 amino acids. CDR1 is SGHRS, CDR2 YFSETQ, per germline. With V trimmed by 0 bases and J by 3 bases, 10 bases remained unmatched. The CDR3 reads CASSLEAVVAGVYNEQFF. In DNA, the CDR3 is TGCGCCAGCAGCTTGGAGGCGGTGGTAGCGGGAGTCTACAATGAGCAGTTCTTC.

The J gene is TRBJ2-5, the V gene TRBV7-9, with 13 bases aligning to TRBD2. The J segment lost 3 bases and the V segment lost 8 bases, leaving 6 bases of the junction unmatched. The CDR3 contains 15 residues. The germline gives CDR1 SEHNR, CDR2 FQNEAQ (reference sequence). Here the CDR3 reads CASARLAGGEETQYF. The CDR3 DNA reads TGTGCCAGCGCTAGACTAGCGGGAGGCGAAGAGACCCAGTACTTC.

The chain recombines TRBV7-6 with TRBJ2-7; 7 bases line up with TRBD1. V lost 5 bases, J lost 5 bases, and 12 bases stayed unmatched. Germline V gives CDR1 SGHVS, CDR2 FNYEAQ. The CDR3 totals 15 residues. CDR3 residues: CASSPGVRGQDEQYF. The CDR3 DNA sequence: TGTGCCAGCAGCCCCGGGGTCCGAGGACAGGACGAGCAGTACTTC.

This clone is a singleton in its sample. The rearrangement uses TRBV4-3 and TRBJ2-3; 9 nucleotides line up with TRBD2. The ends lost 3 bases at V and 4 bases at J; junction bases unmatched: 11. The CDR3 is 17 residues long. Germline V gene data show CDR1 as LGHNA and CDR2 as YSLEER. CDR3 in amino acids: CASSQGGASGVADTQYF. CDR3 nucleotide sequence: TGCGCCAGCAGCCAGGGGGGGGCTAGCGGGGTCGCAGATACGCAGTATTTT.

This chain connects TRBV7-8 to TRBJ2-7; maybe TRBD2 (7 bases). From germline, CDR1 is SGHVS and CDR2 FQNEAQ. This CDR3 has 15 amino acids. CDR3 in amino acids: CATAAGSGTLSEQYF. For the CDR3, the DNA is TGTGCGACAGCAGCGGGATCCGGGACATTAAGCGAGCAGTACTTC.

The chain recombines TRBV11-2 with TRBJ2-7; possibly TRBD1 for D (6 bases). The ends were cut back, 0 bases at V and 2 bases at J, with 17 bases in the middle. Germline CDR1 and CDR2: SGHAT and FQNNGV. This CDR3 is 17 amino acids long. CDR3 region: CASSLDVVDRQAYEQYF. CDR3 DNA: TGTGCCAGCAGCTTAGATGTCGTTGACAGACAGGCCTACGAGCAGTACTTC.

The rearrangement uses TRBV7-3 and TRBJ2-3, with TRBD1 matching over 9 bases. The CDR3 length is 15 residues. The V and J ends lost 5 bases and 0 bases, in that order; junction bases with no gene match: 3. CDR1 and CDR2 (germline): SGHTA, FQGTGA. CDR3 amino acids: CASSDGQGSTDTQYF. CDR3 nucleotide sequence: TGTGCCAGCAGCGATGGACAGGGGAGCACAGATACGCAGTATTTT.

A single count supports this clone. The V and J genes are TRBV7-6 and TRBJ1-1, with 7 bases lining up with TRBD1. CDR3 size: 15 residues. J was trimmed by 5 bases and V by 5 bases; bases with no gene match: 11. From germline, CDR1 is SGHVS and CDR2 FNYEAQ. DNA of the CDR3: TGTGCCAGCAGCACACGGGACAGTGGATTAACTGAAGCTTTCTTT. Protein product: CASSTRDSGLTEAFF.

This chain connects TRBV5-4 to TRBJ2-2; 9 bases agree with TRBD1. The CDR3 spans 15 residues. J was trimmed by 5 bases and V by 3 bases; bases with no gene match: 5. Looked up from germline, CDR1 is SGHNT and CDR2 is YYREEE (reference sequence). The CDR3 region is CASSSGTGWTGELFF. In nucleotides, the CDR3 is TGTGCCAGCAGCTCCGGGACAGGGTGGACCGGGGAGCTGTTTTTT. The whole variable domain, remainder taken from reference TRBV5-4 and TRBJ2-2, is ETGVTQSPTHLIKTRGQQVTLRCSSQSGHNTVSWYQQALGQGPQFIFQYYREEENGRGNFPPRFSGLQFPNYSSELNVNALELDDSALYLCASSSGTGWTGELFFGEGSRLTVL.

This chain uses TRBV5-1 with TRBJ1-5, with D unclear. There are 16 residues in the CDR3. The germline CDR1 and CDR2 sequences are SGHRS and YFSETQ. V was cut by 4 bases and J by 4 bases, with 18 bases left in between. CDR3 residues: CASSEHQARGNQPQHF. The CDR3 DNA reads TGCGCCAGCAGCGAACATCAGGCCCGGGGAAATCAGCCCCAGCATTTT. Full variable domain (missing parts from reference TRBV5-1 and TRBJ1-5): KAGVTQTPRYLIKTRGQQVTLSCSPISGHRSVSWYQQTPGQGLQFLFEYFSETQRNKGNFPGRFSGRQFSNSRSEMNVSTLELGDSALYLCASSEHQARGNQPQHFGDGTRLSIL.

This sequence joins TRBV28 and TRBJ1-5; 8 nucleotides agree with TRBD1. V trimming: 2 bases; J trimming: 5 bases; junction bases outside the gene matches: 5. The CDR3 has 15 amino acids. Germline-derived CDR1 and CDR2 are MDHEN and SYDVKM. CDR3 DNA sequence: TGTGCCAGCAGTTTAGACTCAGGGGGCGATCAGCCCCAGCATTTT. Translating gives CASSLDSGGDQPQHF. Full variable domain (rest looked up from reference TRBV28 and TRBJ1-5): DVKVTQSSRYLVKRTGEKVFLECVQDMDHENMFWYRQDPGLGLRLIYFSYDVKMKEKGDIPEGYSVSREKKERFSLILESASTNQTSMYLCASSLDSGGDQPQHFGDGTRLSIL.

The gene calls are TRBV5-1 and TRBJ1-5; D is unclear. The CDR3 runs to 15 residues. The ends were cut back, 1 base at V and 2 bases at J, with 10 bases in the middle. Germline V gene lookup returns CDR1 SGHRS and CDR2 YFSETQ. Written as DNA, the CDR3 is TGCGCCAGCAGCTTGACCGGAGGTGGCAATCAGCCCCAGCATTTT. It encodes CASSLTGGGNQPQHF.

Written as DNA, the CDR3 is TGTGCCAGCAGTGTAGTTAGCACAGATACGCAGTATTTT. Translated, it gives CASSVVSTDTQYF. The V gene is TRBV2, the J gene TRBJ2-3; no clear D. Trimming removed 4 bases from V and 0 bases from J, with 5 bases in between. The germline gives CDR1 SNHLY, CDR2 FYNNEI. This CDR3 region has 13 residues. Complete variable domain (other parts from reference TRBV2 and TRBJ2-3): EPEVTQTPSHQVTQMGQEVILRCVPISNHLYFYWYRQILGQKVEFLVSFYNNEISEKSEIFDDQFSVERPDGSNFTLKIRSTKLEDSAMYFCASSVVSTDTQYFGPGTRLTVL.

This CDR3 is CASSLDRGLDEAFF. The CDR3 coding sequence is TGTGCCAGCAGCTTAGACAGGGGGCTGGATGAAGCTTTCTTT. V gene TRBV7-8 combines with J gene TRBJ1-1; 9 nucleotides line up with TRBD1. The CDR3 sequence is 14 residues long. J was trimmed by 7 bases and V by 1 base; bases with no gene match: 4. Germline V gene sequence: CDR1 SGHVS, CDR2 FQNEAQ.

This sequence joins TRBV10-3 and TRBJ2-1; the match to TRBD2 covers 7 bases. J was trimmed by 6 bases and V by 0 bases; bases with no gene match: 11. This CDR3 region has 17 residues. Germline V CDR1 and CDR2: ENHRY, SYGVKD. CDR3 DNA: TGTGCCATCAGTGAGTCGACGGGACTACGGCTCGGCAATGAGCAGTTCTTC. Residues: CAISESTGLRLGNEQFF.

This chain uses TRBV10-3 with TRBJ1-3; D is unresolved. This CDR3 spans 14 amino acids. Germline V gene sequence: CDR1 ENHRY, CDR2 SYGVKD. The V end lost 0 bases, the J end lost 0 bases, and 3 bases lay between the germline ends. The CDR3 nucleotides are TGTGCCATCAGTGAGTCTAGCTCTGGAAACACCATATATTTT. As protein: CAISESSSGNTIYF.

The chain joins TRBV7-7 to TRBJ2-7; 15 bases line up with TRBD2. The CDR3 sequence is 15 residues long. The junction had 3 bases not matched to a gene; V was cut back by 4 bases and J by 5 bases. In germline, CDR1 is SSHAT, CDR2 FNYEAQ (reference sequence). The CDR3 protein is CASSSGLAGGHEQYF. CDR3 coding DNA: TGTGCCAGCAGCTCGGGACTAGCGGGAGGCCACGAGCAGTACTTC.

The chain links TRBV4-3 to TRBJ2-3, with 12 positions matching TRBD2. Germline CDR1 and CDR2: LGHNA and YSLEER. With V trimmed by 0 bases and J by 5 bases, 3 bases remained unmatched. The CDR3 totals 16 residues. CDR3: CASSQDLAGGVDTQYF. CDR3 nucleotides: TGCGCCAGCAGCCAAGATCTAGCGGGGGGGGTAGATACGCAGTATTTT.

The CDR3 reads CASSLGQGGGYGYTF. CDR3 nucleotides: TGTGCCAGCAGCTTGGGACAGGGAGGAGGGTATGGCTACACCTTC. The chain joins TRBV7-9 to TRBJ1-2; the match to TRBD1 covers 9 bases. This CDR3 spans 15 amino acids. V was pared by 3 bases and J by 5 bases, with 7 bases of the junction left unmatched. Germline values: CDR1 SEHNR, CDR2 FQNEAQ (reference sequence).